This entry lists 15 T cell receptor beta chains sequenced from one sample in a study of T and B cells in COVID-19 patients. BIOMED2 TRB-A/B primer pools were used in multiplex TRB PCR. TCRdb fed the multiplex PCR reads into MiXCR, producing one record per CDR3 protein. The sample carries around 10,000 distinct CDR3 sequences, approximately 31% recorded once. Each TRB amplification used roughly 250-550 ng of genomic DNA from blood. The sequenced material came from blood. The receptors here all came from a human donor with active COVID-19.

This clonotype is medium-sized (0.01 to 0.1%) in the sample. The chain recombines TRBV6-2 or TRBV6-3 with TRBJ2-7, with D unclear. The CDR3 spans 12 residues. V gave up 8 bases and J gave up 2 bases, with 10 bases separating them. The germline gives CDR1 MNHEY, CDR2 SVGEGT. Written as DNA, the CDR3 is TGTGCCAGCGCGGACGGGCCCTACGAGCAGTACTTC. It encodes CASADGPYEQYF.

About this clonotype itself: The CDR3 end shows no conserved phenylalanine or tryptophan, and so a read error is likely. No DNA is shown, since the ends of the CDR3 on it are uncertain; the CDR3 is the one TCRdb lists. The chain has TRBV30 and TRBJ1-2; the tabulated D call, TRBD1, remains unverified against the DNA. The CDR3 adds up to 8 amino acids, both ends counted. Germline values: CDR1 GTSNPN, CDR2 SVGIG (reference sequence). The CDR3 protein is CAWRGTGG.

The chain combines TRBV5-1 with TRBJ2-2; D uncertain. The CDR3 has 13 residues. Trimming left V 0 bases short and J 5 bases short, with 5 bases between. Germline-derived CDR1 and CDR2 are SGHRS and YFSETQ. For the CDR3, the DNA is TGCGCCAGCAGCTTGGACATTACCGGGGAGCTGTTTTTT. It yields the protein CASSLDITGELFF.

The chain employs TRBV28 and TRBJ1-5; 8 bases are a match to TRBD1. The V segment lost 8 bases and the J segment 4 bases; nucleotides outside the gene matches: 7. Germline lookup yields CDR1 MDHEN and CDR2 SYDVKM. The CDR3 length is 14 residues. This CDR3 is CASAVQGDNQPQHF. CDR3 in DNA: TGTGCCAGCGCGGTACAGGGGGATAATCAGCCCCAGCATTTT.

This clonotype was counted a few times. The chain carries TRBV6-6 and TRBJ1-6, with 8 nucleotides matching TRBD1. The J segment lost 9 bases and the V segment lost 6 bases, leaving 7 bases of the junction unmatched. Germline V gives CDR1 MNHNY, CDR2 SVGAGI (reference sequence). This CDR3 has 14 amino acids. The CDR3 nucleotides are TGTGCCAGCAGATTTATGGACAGGGCTTCACCCCTCCACTTT. It translates to CASRFMDRASPLHF.

By share, this clonotype counts as medium-sized. The chain is built from TRBV15 and TRBJ2-1, with 11 bases fitting TRBD2. V lost 4 bases, J lost 6 bases, and 8 bases stayed unmatched. Germline values: CDR1 LNHNV, CDR2 YYDKDF (reference sequence). CDR3 length: 16 residues. CDR3 DNA sequence: TGTGCCACCAGCATGACTAGCGGGGTAATTTCCAATGAGCAGTTCTTC. Its protein is CATSMTSGVISNEQFF.

The V and J genes are TRBV27 and TRBJ2-3; 10 bases are shared with TRBD2. CDR3 length: 14 residues. V shed 3 bases, J shed 6 bases, and the junction held 3 bases outside the gene matches. Per the germline V gene, CDR1 is MNHEY and CDR2 is SMNVEV (reference sequence). Here the CDR3 DNA reads TGTGCCAGCAGTTTGGGTAGCGGGGGGGATACGCAGTATTTT. This encodes CASSLGSGGDTQYF.

The rearrangement joins TRBV6-1 to TRBJ2-5; no reliable D call. Germline V lookup: CDR1 MNHNS, CDR2 SASEGT. This CDR3 is 12 amino acids long. V lost 4 bases and J lost 2, with 5 bases in between. The CDR3 region is CASSAFQETQYF. In nucleotides, the CDR3 is TGTGCCAGCAGTGCGTTTCAAGAGACCCAGTACTTC.

This clonotype was counted a few times. V gene TRBV6-5 combines with J gene TRBJ1-2, with D maybe TRBD1 (6 bases). Deletions cut 7 bases from V and 1 base from J, with 22 bases between. This CDR3 has 17 residues. From germline, CDR1 is MNHEY and CDR2 SVGAGI. This chain's CDR3 is CASTTPFGEGGNYGYTF. The CDR3 DNA reads as TGTGCCAGCACCACACCCTTCGGGGAGGGGGGTAACTATGGCTACACCTTC.

This clonotype was seen only a few times. V and J are TRBV18 and TRBJ1-2; D perhaps matches TRBD1 (6 bases). Germline-derived CDR1 and CDR2 are KGHSH and LQKENI. The CDR3 consists of 13 residues. The V end was cut by 0 bases, the J end by 8 bases, with 10 bases between. The CDR3 here is CASSPPNGGGYTF. CDR3 sequence (DNA): TGTGCCAGCTCACCACCGAACGGGGGCGGCTACACCTTC.

Remarks on this clonotype: Its ends do not fully match the called genes, so a read error is possible. This rearrangement joins TRBV5-6 to TRBJ2-7; D remains ambiguous. CDR1 SGHDT and CDR2 YYEEEE come from the germline V gene. The CDR3 length is 16 residues. The CDR3 reads CASSLQGGTSTYEQYF. Here the CDR3 DNA reads TGCGCCAGCAGCTTGCAAGGCGGAACCTCCACCTACGAGCAGTACTTC.

This clonotype was detected once. This chain connects TRBV28 to TRBJ2-6, with 8 bases lining up with TRBD1. The CDR3 extends over 17 amino acids. Per the germline V gene, CDR1 is MDHEN and CDR2 is SYDVKM. V shed 6 bases and J 4 bases; nucleotides not matched to a gene: 11. The CDR3 protein is CASSPPRQGWGANVLTF. DNA of the CDR3: TGTGCCAGCAGCCCCCCGAGACAGGGGTGGGGGGCCAACGTCCTGACTTTC.

By share, this clonotype ranks as medium-sized. Compared with germline, one end of the junction differs, possibly owing to a read error. The chain is built from TRBV29-1 and TRBJ1-1, with D unresolved. CDR3 length: 12 residues. Germline assignment: CDR1 SQVTM and CDR2 ANQGSEA. CDR3: CSLDQLNTEAFF. The CDR3 DNA sequence: TGCAGCCTTGATCAGTTGAACACTGAAGCTTTCTTT. The full variable domain, rest sourced from reference TRBV29-1 and TRBJ1-1, is SAVISQKPSRDICQRGTSLTIQCQVDSQVTMMFWYRQQPGQSLTLIATANQGSEATYESGFVIDKFPISRPNLTFSTLTVSNMSPEDSSIYLCSLDQLNTEAFFGQGTRLTVV.

This clonotype appeared a few times. The rearrangement links TRBV6-1 to TRBJ2-5; 9 bases align to TRBD2. Trimming took 11 bases from V and 1 from J; bases not matched to a gene: 8. The CDR3 consists of 14 residues. The germline V gene encodes CDR1 MNHNS and CDR2 SASEGT. As DNA, the CDR3 is TGTGCCGCGGGGGGGGGCTGGGGCCAAGAGACCCAGTACTTC. Translated: CAAGGGWGQETQYF.

The chain is built from TRBV18 and TRBJ1-6, with D unresolved. This CDR3 is 14 amino acids long. V was trimmed by 4 bases and J by 8 bases, leaving 12 bases between them. The V gene's germline CDR1 is KGHSH and CDR2 LQKENI. The CDR3 DNA reads as TGTGCCAGCTCACGAACTGGGAAGGATTCACCCCTCCACTTT. It yields the protein CASSRTGKDSPLHF.